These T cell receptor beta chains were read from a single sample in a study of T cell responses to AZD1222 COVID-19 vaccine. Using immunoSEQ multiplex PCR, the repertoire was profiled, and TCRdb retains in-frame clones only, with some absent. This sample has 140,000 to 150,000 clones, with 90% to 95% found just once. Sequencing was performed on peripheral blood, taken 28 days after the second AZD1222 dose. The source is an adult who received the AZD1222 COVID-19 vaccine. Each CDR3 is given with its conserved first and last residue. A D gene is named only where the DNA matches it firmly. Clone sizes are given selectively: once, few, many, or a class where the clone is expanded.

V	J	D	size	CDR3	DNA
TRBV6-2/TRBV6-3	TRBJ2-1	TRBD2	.	CASSLAGGPGVF	TGTGCCAGCAGTCTAGCGGGAGGCCCTGGAGTCTTC
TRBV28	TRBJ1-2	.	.	CASSLTDAGGYTF	TGTGCCAGCAGTTTAACCGACGCGGGTGGCTACACCTTC
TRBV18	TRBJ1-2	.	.	CASSPTVGANYGYTF	TGTGCCAGCTCACCGACAGTGGGAGCTAACTATGGCTACACCTTC
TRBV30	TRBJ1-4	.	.	CAWSVLRGIDEKLFF	TGTGCCTGGAGTGTACTAAGGGGGATTGATGAAAAACTGTTTTTT
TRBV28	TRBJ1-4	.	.	CASSFPGATNEKLFF	TGTGCCAGCAGTTTCCCGGGGGCAACTAATGAAAAACTGTTTTTT
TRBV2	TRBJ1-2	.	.	CASSDAGAGGYTF	TGTGCCAGCAGTGACGCGGGGGCGGGCGGCTACACCTTC
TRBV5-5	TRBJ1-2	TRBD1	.	CASSTDRGPGYGYTF	TGTGCCAGCAGCACCGACAGGGGGCCTGGCTATGGCTACACCTTC
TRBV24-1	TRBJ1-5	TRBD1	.	CATSEGGQGNQPQHF	TGTGCCACCAGTGAAGGAGGACAGGGGAATCAGCCCCAGCATTTT
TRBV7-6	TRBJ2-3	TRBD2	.	CASCTGGAYTDTQYF	TGTGCCAGCTGTACGGGAGGGGCCTACACAGATACGCAGTATTTT
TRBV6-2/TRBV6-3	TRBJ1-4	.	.	CASSYSGHYPNEKLFF	TGTGCCAGCAGTTACTCCGGGCACTATCCAAATGAAAAACTGTTTTTT
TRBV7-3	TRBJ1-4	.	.	CASSLRGGAGEKLFF	TGTGCCAGCAGCTTAAGGGGGGGCGCAGGTGAAAAACTGTTTTTT
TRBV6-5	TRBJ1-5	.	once	CASSLRRGDNQPQHF	TGTGCCAGCAGTCTACGTCGGGGGGACAATCAGCCCCAGCATTTT
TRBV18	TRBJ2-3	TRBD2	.	CASSLRASGPTSTDTQYF	TGTGCCAGCTCACTGCGGGCTAGCGGGCCTACTAGCACAGATACGCAGTATTTT
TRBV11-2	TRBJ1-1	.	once	CASSFLRTEAFF	TGTGCCAGCAGCTTTCTAAGGACTGAAGCTTTCTTT
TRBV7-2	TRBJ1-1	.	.	CASSLAQGRGNTEAFF	TGTGCCAGCAGCTTAGCGCAAGGCAGGGGGAACACTGAAGCTTTCTTT
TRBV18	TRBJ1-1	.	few	CASSLPGQGAFF	TGTGCCAGCTCACTACCGGGACAAGGGGCTTTCTTT
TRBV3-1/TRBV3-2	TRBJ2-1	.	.	CASSQEPRPAGDEQFF	TGTGCCAGCAGCCAAGAACCTAGACCGGCCGGCGATGAGCAGTTCTTC
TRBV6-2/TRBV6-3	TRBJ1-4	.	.	CASSYQAATNEKLFF	TGTGCCAGCAGTTACCAAGCGGCAACTAATGAAAAACTGTTTTTT
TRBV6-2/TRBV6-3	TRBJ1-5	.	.	CASSDGDSNQPQHF	TGTGCCAGCAGTGACGGAGATAGCAATCAGCCCCAGCATTTT
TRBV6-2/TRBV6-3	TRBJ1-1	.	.	CASSYSNPRQPNKGAFF	TGTGCCAGCAGTTACTCGAACCCCCGGCAGCCCAACAAGGGAGCTTTCTTT
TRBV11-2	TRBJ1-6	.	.	CASSSRENSPLHF	TGTGCCAGCAGCTCCCGTGAGAATTCACCCCTCCACTTT
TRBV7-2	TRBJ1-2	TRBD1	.	CASSQTTGVYGYTF	TGTGCCAGCAGCCAAACGACAGGGGTGTATGGCTACACCTTC
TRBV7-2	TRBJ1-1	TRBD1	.	CASSNRGQVTEAFF	TGTGCCAGCAGCAACAGGGGGCAAGTCACTGAAGCTTTCTTT
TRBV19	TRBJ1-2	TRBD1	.	CASSYVRQGPAQYTF	TGTGCCAGTAGTTATGTCCGACAGGGACCCGCCCAGTACACCTTC
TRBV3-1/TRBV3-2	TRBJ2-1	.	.	CASSRDDYNEQFF	TGTGCCAGCAGCCGGGACGATTACAATGAGCAGTTCTTC
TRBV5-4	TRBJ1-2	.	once	CASSFQSDYGYTF	TGTGCCAGCAGCTTCCAATCAGATTATGGCTACACCTTC
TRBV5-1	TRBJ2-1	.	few	CASSRPYNEQFF	TGCGCCAGCAGCAGGCCCTACAATGAGCAGTTCTTC
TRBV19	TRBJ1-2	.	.	CASSLHYGYTF	TGTGCCAGTAGTTTACACTATGGCTACACCTTC
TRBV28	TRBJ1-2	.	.	CASSRQLPDGYTF	TGTGCCAGCAGCAGACAGCTTCCCGATGGCTACACCTTC
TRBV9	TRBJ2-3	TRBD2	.	CASSVVSAGVADTQYF	TGTGCCAGCAGCGTAGTCTCGGCGGGGGTGGCAGATACGCAGTATTTT
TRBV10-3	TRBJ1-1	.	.	CAIRGLGTDTEAFF	TGTGCCATCAGAGGTTTGGGGACCGACACTGAAGCTTTCTTT
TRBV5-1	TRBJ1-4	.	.	CASSPQPGQRGNEKLFF	TGCGCCAGCAGCCCGCAACCGGGACAAAGGGGGAATGAAAAACTGTTTTTT
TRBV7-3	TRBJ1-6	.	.	CASSLRGSSPLHF	TGTGCCAGCAGCTTACGGGGGTCCTCACCCCTCCACTTT
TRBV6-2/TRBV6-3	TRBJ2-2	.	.	CASSYSSSELFF	TGTGCCAGCAGTTATAGTTCGTCGGAGCTGTTTTTT
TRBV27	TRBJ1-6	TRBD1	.	CASSLTGDLSPLHF	TGTGCCAGCAGTTTAACAGGGGACCTTTCACCCCTCCACTTT
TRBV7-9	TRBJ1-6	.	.	CASSQGGGSYNSPLHF	TGTGCCAGCAGCCAAGGGGGGGGCTCCTATAATTCACCCCTCCACTTT
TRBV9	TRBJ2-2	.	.	CASSAFDGTGELFF	TGTGCCAGCAGCGCCTTTGATGGTACCGGGGAGCTGTTTTTT
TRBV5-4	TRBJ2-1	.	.	CASPEGGGNEQFF	TGTGCCTCCCCAGAGGGGGGAGGAAATGAGCAGTTCTTC
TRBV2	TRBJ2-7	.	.	CASSEAGARASYEQYF	TGTGCCAGCAGTGAAGCTGGGGCCAGGGCCTCCTACGAGCAGTACTTC
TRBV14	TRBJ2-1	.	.	CASTIRRNEQFF	TGTGCCAGCACCATTAGGAGAAATGAGCAGTTCTTC
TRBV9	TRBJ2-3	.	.	CASSPPGFGVDTQYF	TGTGCCAGCAGCCCCCCGGGATTCGGAGTTGATACGCAGTATTTT
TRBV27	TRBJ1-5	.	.	CASKARDNQPQHF	TGTGCCAGCAAGGCCAGGGACAATCAGCCCCAGCATTTT